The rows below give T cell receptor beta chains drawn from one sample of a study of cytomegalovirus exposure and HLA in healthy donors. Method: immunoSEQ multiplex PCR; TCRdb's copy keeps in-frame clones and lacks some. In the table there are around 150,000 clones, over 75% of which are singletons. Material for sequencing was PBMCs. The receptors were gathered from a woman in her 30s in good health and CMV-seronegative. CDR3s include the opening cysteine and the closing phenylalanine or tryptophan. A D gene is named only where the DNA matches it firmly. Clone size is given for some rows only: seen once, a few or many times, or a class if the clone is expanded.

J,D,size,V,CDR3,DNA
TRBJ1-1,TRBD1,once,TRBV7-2,CASSLAGQGSEAFF,TGTGCCAGCAGCTTAGCCGGACAGGGGAGTGAAGCTTTCTTT
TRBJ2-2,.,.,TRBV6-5,CASSRGGELFF,TGTGCCAGCAGCCGGGGGGGGGAGCTGTTTTTT
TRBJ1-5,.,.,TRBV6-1,CASSRRGDQPQHF,TGTGCCAGCAGCCGCAGGGGCGATCAGCCCCAGCATTTT
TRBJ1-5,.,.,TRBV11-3,CASSFFHFNQPQHF,TGTGCCAGCAGCTTCTTCCACTTTAATCAGCCCCAGCATTTT
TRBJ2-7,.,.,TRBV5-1,CASSLAVQGTEQYF,TGCGCCAGCAGCTTGGCCGTCCAGGGTACCGAGCAGTACTTC
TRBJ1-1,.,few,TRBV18,CASSPTANTEAFF,TGTGCCAGCTCACCCACAGCGAACACTGAAGCTTTCTTT
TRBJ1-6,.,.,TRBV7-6,CASSLGGGSSYNSPLHF,TGTGCCAGCAGCTTAGGAGGCGGGAGCTCCTATAATTCACCCCTCCACTTT
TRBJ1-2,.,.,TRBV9,CASEHGRDGYTF,TGTGCCAGCGAGCATGGGCGTGATGGCTACACCTTC
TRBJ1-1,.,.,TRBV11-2,CASSTIRGAGEAFF,TGTGCCAGCAGTACCATCAGGGGAGCTGGTGAAGCTTTCTTT
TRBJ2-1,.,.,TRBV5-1,CASSLMAVGGYNEQFF,TGCGCCAGCAGCTTGATGGCCGTGGGAGGCTACAATGAGCAGTTCTTC
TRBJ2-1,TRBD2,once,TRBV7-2,CASRARGAYNEQFF,TGTGCCAGCAGGGCGCGGGGGGCATACAATGAGCAGTTCTTC
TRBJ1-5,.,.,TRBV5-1,CASSLGQGKEPQHF,TGCGCCAGCAGCTTGGGGCAGGGGAAGGAGCCCCAGCATTTT
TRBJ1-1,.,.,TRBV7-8,CASSLVAGTNTEAFF,TGTGCCAGCAGCTTAGTGGCGGGCACGAACACTGAAGCTTTCTTT
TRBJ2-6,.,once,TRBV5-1,CASRAGSGANVLTF,TGCGCCAGCAGGGCAGGGTCTGGGGCCAACGTCCTGACTTTC
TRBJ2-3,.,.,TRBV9,CASSSRLGGADTQYF,TGTGCCAGCAGCTCTCGGTTGGGCGGGGCAGATACGCAGTATTTT
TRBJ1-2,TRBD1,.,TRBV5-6,CASSSDRAAYGYTF,TGTGCCAGCAGCTCAGACAGGGCCGCTTATGGCTACACCTTC
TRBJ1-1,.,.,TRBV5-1,CASSLEGRTNTEAFF,TGCGCCAGCAGCTTGGAGGGGAGGACGAACACTGAAGCTTTCTTT
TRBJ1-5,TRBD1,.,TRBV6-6,CASSSPGGASNQPQHF,TGTGCCAGCAGTTCACCAGGGGGCGCAAGCAATCAGCCCCAGCATTTT
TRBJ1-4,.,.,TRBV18,CASSPQGNEKLFF,TGTGCCAGCTCACCACAGGGGAATGAAAAACTGTTTTTT
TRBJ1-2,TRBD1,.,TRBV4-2,CASSRGQGEGYTF,TGTGCCAGCAGCCGAGGACAGGGGGAAGGCTACACCTTC
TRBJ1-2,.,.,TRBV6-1,CASSYEDGYTF,TGTGCCAGCAGTTACGAGGATGGCTACACCTTC
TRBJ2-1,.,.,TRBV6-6,CASSYVSNEQFF,TGTGCCAGCAGTTACGTCAGTAATGAGCAGTTCTTC
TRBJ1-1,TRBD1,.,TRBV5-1,CASSSGQGNEAFF,TGCGCCAGCAGCAGCGGACAGGGGAACGAAGCTTTCTTT
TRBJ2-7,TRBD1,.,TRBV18,CASSPGQGAYEQYF,TGTGCCAGCTCACCAGGACAGGGGGCGTACGAGCAGTACTTC
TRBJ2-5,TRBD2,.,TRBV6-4,CASSDYQRGFRGETQYF,TGTGCCAGCAGTGACTACCAGCGGGGGTTTCGTGGAGAGACCCAGTACTTC
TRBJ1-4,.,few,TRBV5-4,CASSLDRTNEKLFF,TGTGCCAGCAGCTTGGACAGGACAAATGAAAAACTGTTTTTT
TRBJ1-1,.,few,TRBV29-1,CSVAGVGTEAFF,TGCAGCGTGGCAGGGGTAGGGACTGAAGCTTTCTTT
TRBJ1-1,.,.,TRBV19,CASSLRQITEAFF,TGTGCCAGTAGTTTAAGACAGATCACTGAAGCTTTCTTT